This TCR beta chain was obtained from a study of blood T cell repertoires in COVID-19. Study information: The United States, Italy and Spain provided the acute and convalescent COVID-19 samples.

CDR1 is GTSNPN, CDR2 SVGIG, per germline (reference sequence). With 1 base clipped from V and 1 base from J, the junction kept 4 bases outside the gene matches. CDR3 length equals 17 residues. Only in-frame clones appear in the TCRdb table, and some are missing; sequencing was by immunoSEQ multiplex PCR. Here the sample spans 140,000 or so clones, around 78% being singletons. The chain has TRBV30 and TRBJ2-6; 10 bases fit TRBD1. Sequences were obtained from peripheral blood. This sequence was found in a woman in her sixties or seventies with acute or convalescent COVID-19. CDR3 loop: CAWSAGTGVSGANVLTF. CDR3 nucleotides: TGTGCCTGGAGTGCCGGGACAGGGGTATCTGGGGCCAACGTCCTGACTTTC.